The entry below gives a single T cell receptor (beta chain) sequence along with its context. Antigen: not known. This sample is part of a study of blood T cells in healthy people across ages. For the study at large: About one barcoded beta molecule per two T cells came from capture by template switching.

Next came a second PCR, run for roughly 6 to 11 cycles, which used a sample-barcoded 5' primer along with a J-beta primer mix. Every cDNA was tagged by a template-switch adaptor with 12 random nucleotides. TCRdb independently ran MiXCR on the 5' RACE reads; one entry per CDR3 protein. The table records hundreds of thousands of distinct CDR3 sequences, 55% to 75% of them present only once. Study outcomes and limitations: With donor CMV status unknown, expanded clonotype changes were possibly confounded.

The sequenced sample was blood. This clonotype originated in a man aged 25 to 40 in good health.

The CDR3 here is CASSVWGQGSGSYEQYF. The DNA for the CDR3 is TGTGCCAGCAGTGTTTGGGGACAGGGTTCGGGATCCTACGAGCAGTACTTC. The V and J genes are TRBV25-1 and TRBJ2-7, with 9 nucleotides matching TRBD1. The CDR3 covers 17 residues. Per the germline V gene, CDR1 is MGHDK and CDR2 is SYGVNS. Trimming took 4 bases from V and 1 from J; bases not matched to a gene: 11.